This TCR beta chain was captured in a study of cytomegalovirus exposure and HLA in healthy donors. Study results and limitations: Presence/absence analyses assumed roughly uniform sequencing depth across donors. A later analysis associated around 17,000 TCR beta sequences with HLA alleles at a 0.05 false discovery rate. An analysis done earlier found most TCR beta V segments productive about 87% or about 30% of the time.

Donors had nominal health at sampling but likely had unrecorded immune exposures. Germline V CDR1 and CDR2: KGHSH, LQKENI. This CDR3 contains 16 residues. The PCR ran on 60 Vbeta and 13 Jbeta primers. Libraries were prepared by immunoSEQ multiplex PCR; TCRdb keeps only in-frame clonotypes and omits some of them. This sample has around 80,000 clones; roughly a tenth occur once, and the top ten carry around 26%. On this clone: Its antigen is unknown. This CDR3 fails to terminate in the conserved phenylalanine or tryptophan, so it likely reflects a read error. The same CDR3 is also encoded by other DNA sequences in this sample.

The clonotype comes from a man aged 55 to 69 in good health and CMV-seropositive. Sequenced sample: PBMCs. This chain connects TRBV18 to TRBJ1-2, with 9 bases fitting TRBD1. The CDR3 protein is CDSSPRQGGRADGYTL. The CDR3 coding sequence is TGTGACAGCTCACCACGACAGGGGGGACGGGCAGATGGCTACACCTTA.